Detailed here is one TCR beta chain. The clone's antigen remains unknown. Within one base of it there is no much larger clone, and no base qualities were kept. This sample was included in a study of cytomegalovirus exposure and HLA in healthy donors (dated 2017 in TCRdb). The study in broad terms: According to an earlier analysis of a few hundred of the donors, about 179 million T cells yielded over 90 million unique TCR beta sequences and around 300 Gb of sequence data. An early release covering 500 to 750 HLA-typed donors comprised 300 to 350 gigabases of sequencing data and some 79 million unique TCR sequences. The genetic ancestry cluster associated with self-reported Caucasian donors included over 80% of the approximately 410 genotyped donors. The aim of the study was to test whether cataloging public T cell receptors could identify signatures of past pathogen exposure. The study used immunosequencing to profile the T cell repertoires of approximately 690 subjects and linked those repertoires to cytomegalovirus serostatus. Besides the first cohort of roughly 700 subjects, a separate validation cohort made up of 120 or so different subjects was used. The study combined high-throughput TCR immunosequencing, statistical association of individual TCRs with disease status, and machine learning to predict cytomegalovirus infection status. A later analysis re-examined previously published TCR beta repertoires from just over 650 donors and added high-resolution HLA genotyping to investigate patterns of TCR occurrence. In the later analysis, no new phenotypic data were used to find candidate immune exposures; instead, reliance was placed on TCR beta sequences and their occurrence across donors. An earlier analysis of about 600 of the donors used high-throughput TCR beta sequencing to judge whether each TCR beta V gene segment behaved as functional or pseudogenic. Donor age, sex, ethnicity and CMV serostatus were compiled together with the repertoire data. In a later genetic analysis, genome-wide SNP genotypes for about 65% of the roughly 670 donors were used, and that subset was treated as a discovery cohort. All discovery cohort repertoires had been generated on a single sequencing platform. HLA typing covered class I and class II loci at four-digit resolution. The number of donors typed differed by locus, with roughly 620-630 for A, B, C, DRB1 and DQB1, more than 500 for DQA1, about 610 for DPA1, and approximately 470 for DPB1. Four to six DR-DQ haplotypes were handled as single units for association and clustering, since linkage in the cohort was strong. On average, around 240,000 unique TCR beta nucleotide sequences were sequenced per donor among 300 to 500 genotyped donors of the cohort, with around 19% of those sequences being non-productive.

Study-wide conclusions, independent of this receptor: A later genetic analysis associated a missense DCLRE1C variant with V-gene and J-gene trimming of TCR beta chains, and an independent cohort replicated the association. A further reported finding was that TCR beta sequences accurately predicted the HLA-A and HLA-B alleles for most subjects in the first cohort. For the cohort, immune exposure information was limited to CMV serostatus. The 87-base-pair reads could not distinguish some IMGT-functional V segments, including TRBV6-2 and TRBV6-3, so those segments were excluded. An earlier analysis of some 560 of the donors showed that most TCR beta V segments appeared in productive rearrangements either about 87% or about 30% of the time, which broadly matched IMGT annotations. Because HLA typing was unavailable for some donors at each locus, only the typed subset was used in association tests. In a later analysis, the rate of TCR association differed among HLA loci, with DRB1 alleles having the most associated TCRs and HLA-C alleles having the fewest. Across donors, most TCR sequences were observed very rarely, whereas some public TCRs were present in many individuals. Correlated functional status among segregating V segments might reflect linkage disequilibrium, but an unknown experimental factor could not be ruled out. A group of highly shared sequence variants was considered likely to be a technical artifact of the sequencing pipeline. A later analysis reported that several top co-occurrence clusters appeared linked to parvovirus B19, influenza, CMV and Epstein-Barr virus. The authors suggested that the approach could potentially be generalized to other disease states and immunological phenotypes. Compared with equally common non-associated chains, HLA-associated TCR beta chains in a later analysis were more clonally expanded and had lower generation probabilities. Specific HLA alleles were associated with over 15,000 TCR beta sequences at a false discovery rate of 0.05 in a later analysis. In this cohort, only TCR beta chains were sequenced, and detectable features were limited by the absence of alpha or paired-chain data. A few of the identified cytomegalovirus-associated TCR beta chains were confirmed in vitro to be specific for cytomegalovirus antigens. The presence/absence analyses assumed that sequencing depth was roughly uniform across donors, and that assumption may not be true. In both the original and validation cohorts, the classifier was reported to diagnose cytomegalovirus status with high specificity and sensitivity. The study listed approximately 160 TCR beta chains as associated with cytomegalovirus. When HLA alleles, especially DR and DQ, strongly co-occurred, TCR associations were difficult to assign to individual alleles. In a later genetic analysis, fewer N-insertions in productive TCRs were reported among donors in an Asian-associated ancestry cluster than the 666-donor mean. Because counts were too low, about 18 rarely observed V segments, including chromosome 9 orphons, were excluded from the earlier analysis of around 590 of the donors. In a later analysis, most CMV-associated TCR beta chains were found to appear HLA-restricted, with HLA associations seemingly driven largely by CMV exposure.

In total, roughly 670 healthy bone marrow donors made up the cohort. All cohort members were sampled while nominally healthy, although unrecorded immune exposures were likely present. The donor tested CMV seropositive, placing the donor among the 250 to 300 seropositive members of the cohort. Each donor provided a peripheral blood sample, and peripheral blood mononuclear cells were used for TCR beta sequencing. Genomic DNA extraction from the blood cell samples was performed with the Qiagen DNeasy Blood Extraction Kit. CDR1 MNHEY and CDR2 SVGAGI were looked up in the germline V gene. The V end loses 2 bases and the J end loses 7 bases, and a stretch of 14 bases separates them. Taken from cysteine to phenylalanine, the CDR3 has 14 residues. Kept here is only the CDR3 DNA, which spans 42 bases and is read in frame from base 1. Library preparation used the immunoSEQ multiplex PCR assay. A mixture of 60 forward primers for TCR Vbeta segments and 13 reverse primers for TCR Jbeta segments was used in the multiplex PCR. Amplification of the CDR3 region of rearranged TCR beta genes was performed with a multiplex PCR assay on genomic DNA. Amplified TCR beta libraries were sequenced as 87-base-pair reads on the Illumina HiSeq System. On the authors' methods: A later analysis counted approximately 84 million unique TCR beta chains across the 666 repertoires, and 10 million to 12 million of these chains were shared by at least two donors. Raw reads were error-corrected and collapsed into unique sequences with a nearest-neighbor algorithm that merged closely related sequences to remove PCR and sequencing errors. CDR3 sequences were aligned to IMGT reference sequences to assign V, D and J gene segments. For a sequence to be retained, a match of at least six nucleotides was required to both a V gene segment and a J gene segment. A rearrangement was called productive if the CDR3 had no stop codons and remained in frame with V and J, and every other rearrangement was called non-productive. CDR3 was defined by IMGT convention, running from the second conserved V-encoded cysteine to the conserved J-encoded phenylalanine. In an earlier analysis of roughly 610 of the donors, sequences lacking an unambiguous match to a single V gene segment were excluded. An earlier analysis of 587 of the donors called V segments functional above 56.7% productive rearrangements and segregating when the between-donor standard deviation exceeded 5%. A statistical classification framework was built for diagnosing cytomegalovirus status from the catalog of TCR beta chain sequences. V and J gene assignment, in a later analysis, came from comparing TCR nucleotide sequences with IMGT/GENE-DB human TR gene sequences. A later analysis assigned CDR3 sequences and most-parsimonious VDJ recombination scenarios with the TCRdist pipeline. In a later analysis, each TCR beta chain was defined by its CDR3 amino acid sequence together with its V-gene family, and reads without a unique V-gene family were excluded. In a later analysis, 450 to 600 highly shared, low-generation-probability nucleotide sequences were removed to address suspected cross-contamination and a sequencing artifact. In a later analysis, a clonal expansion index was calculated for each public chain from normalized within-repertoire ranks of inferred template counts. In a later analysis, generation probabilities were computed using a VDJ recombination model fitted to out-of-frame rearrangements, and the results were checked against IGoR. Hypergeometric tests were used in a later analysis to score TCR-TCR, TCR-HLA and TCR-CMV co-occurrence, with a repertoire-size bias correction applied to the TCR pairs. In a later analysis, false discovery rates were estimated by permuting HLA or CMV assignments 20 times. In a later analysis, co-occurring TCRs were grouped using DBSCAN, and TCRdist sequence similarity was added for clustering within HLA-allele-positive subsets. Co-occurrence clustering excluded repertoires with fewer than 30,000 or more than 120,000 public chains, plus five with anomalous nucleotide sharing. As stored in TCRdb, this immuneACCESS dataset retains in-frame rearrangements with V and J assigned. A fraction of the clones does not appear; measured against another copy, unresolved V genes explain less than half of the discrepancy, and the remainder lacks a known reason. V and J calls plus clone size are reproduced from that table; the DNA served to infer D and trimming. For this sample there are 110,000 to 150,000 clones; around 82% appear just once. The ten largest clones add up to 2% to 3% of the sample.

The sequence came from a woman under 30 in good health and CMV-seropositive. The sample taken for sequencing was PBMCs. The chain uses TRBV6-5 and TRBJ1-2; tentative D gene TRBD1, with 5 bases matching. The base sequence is TGTGCCAGCAGTTACCTTTCGGGGGTAACTGGCTACACCTTC. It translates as CASSYLSGVTGYTF.